This T cell receptor beta chain is drawn from a study of blood T cell repertoires in COVID-19. Study-wide context: The study drew acute and convalescent COVID-19 samples from the United States, Italy and Spain.

Across fewer than 25 US areas, participants ranged in age from roughly 18 to 95 years. A PCR-confirmed or clinician-diagnosed COVID-19 case had contacted exposed participants within 2 weeks of entry. TCRdb's table, derived via immunoSEQ multiplex PCR, lists solely in-frame clones and lacks some. The table shows more than 150,000 clones, with over 70% occurring only once. Germline lookup yields CDR1 SGHRS and CDR2 YFSETQ. V was shortened by 2 bases and J by 5 bases, with 13 bases between the two germline ends. CDR3 length equals 15 residues. The receptor comes from a man aged 60 to 69 who had been exposed to COVID-19. The J gene is TRBJ1-4, the V gene TRBV5-1; TRBD1 is a possible D gene (6 bases). Sequences were obtained from PBMCs or T cells enriched from blood (not recorded which). CDR3 nucleotide sequence: TGCGCCAGCAGCTTCTCAGGGGCAGGCAATGAAAAACTGTTTTTT. It specifies CASSFSGAGNEKLFF.